The next 13 T cell receptor beta chains were all read from a single sample in a study of blood T cell repertoires in COVID-19. TCRdb's copy holds only in-frame clones and misses some; the assay was immunoSEQ multiplex PCR. The repertoire consists of under 150,000 clones, with around 84% occurring once and the leading ten covering more than 4.5%. Sequences were obtained from PBMCs or T cells enriched from blood (not recorded which). These receptors were collected from a woman in her fifties or sixties who had been exposed to COVID-19.

V is TRBV4-3 and J is TRBJ2-1; D not resolved. V gave up 0 bases and J gave up 0 bases, with 15 bases separating them. This CDR3 has 18 residues. Germline CDR1 LGHNA, CDR2 YSLEER. The CDR3 nucleotides read TGCGCCAGCAGCCAAGATACGGAGCGATTCAGCTCCTACAATGAGCAGTTCTTC. It specifies CASSQDTERFSSYNEQFF.

The sample holds a few counts of this clone. The chain recombines TRBV11-2 with TRBJ2-7, with 13 bases fitting TRBD2. CDR3 length: 18 amino acids. V lost 3 bases and J lost 3; bases outside the gene matches: 11. The germline V gene encodes CDR1 SGHAT and CDR2 FQNNGV. CDR3 in amino acids: CASSLDGTSGIPRYEQYF. For the CDR3, the DNA is TGTGCCAGCAGCTTGGACGGGACTAGCGGGATCCCTCGCTACGAGCAGTACTTC. Supplemented by reference TRBV11-2 and TRBJ2-7, the full variable domain reads EAGVAQSPRYKIIEKRQSVAFWCNPISGHATLYWYQQILGQGPKLLIQFQNNGVVDDSQLPKDRFSAERLKGVDSTLKIQPAKLEDSAVYLCASSLDGTSGIPRYEQYFGPGTRLTVT.

The rearrangement links TRBV5-1 to TRBJ1-1, with a weak D call TRBD1 (5 bases). CDR1 is SGHRS and CDR2 is YFSETQ in the germline V gene. Trimming took off 0 bases at V and 4 bases at J, with 13 bases between the two ends. There are 15 residues in the CDR3. The CDR3 DNA sequence: TGCGCCAGCAGCTTGGTCGACCAGGGTAGCACTGAAGCTTTCTTT. Translation: CASSLVDQGSTEAFF.

This chain links TRBV18 with TRBJ1-1, with no clear D. Germline assignment: CDR1 KGHSH and CDR2 LQKENI. V was cut by 4 bases and J by 4 bases, with 16 bases left in between. This CDR3 contains 15 residues. CDR3: CASSLSKGGSTEAFF. DNA of the CDR3: TGTGCCAGCTCACTTTCAAAAGGCGGGAGCACTGAAGCTTTCTTT. The whole variable domain, remainder taken from reference TRBV18 and TRBJ1-1, is NAGVMQNPRHLVRRRGQEARLRCSPMKGHSHVYWYRQLPEEGLKFMVYLQKENIIDESGMPKERFSAEFPKEGPSILRIQQVVRGDSAAYFCASSLSKGGSTEAFFGQGTRLTVV.

This sequence joins TRBV6-1 and TRBJ2-3; 9 bases line up with TRBD2. CDR3 length equals 17 residues. With V trimmed by 4 bases and J by 0 bases, 8 bases remained unmatched. Per germline, CDR1 MNHNS and CDR2 SASEGT. This chain's CDR3 is CASSGRTSATSTDTQYF. The CDR3 nucleotides are TGTGCCAGCAGTGGGAGGACTAGCGCCACTAGCACAGATACGCAGTATTTT.

The gene calls are TRBV6-5 and TRBJ1-4; 9 nucleotides line up with TRBD1. J gave up 5 bases and V 7 bases, and 5 bases lay outside the gene matches. The germline CDR1 and CDR2 sequences are MNHEY and SVGAGI. CDR3 length: 14 residues. The CDR3 spells CASNRGTGNEKLFF. CDR3 bases: TGTGCCAGCAACAGGGGGACAGGGAATGAAAAACTGTTTTTT.

This rearrangement joins TRBV27 to TRBJ2-7, with TRBD2 as a possible D gene (5 bases). The ends were cut back, 5 bases at V and 6 bases at J, with 11 bases in the middle. Germline V gene sequence: CDR1 MNHEY, CDR2 SMNVEV (reference sequence). The CDR3 is 12 residues long. This chain's CDR3 is CASSRGFAEQYF. For the CDR3, the DNA is TGTGCCAGCAGTCGGGGTTTCGCCGAGCAGTACTTC.

V is TRBV28 and J is TRBJ2-7, with unresolved D. V lost 1 base to trimming and J lost 6 bases, with 7 bases between them. CDR1 is MDHEN, CDR2 SYDVKM, per germline. The CDR3 has 12 amino acids. CDR3 in amino acids: CASSLFRSEQYF. Here the CDR3 DNA reads TGTGCCAGCAGTTTATTCAGGTCCGAGCAGTACTTC.

The chain joins TRBV7-2 to TRBJ2-5; a possible D gene is TRBD1 (7 bases). The CDR3 is 19 amino acids. The V gene lost 2 bases and the J gene lost 4 bases, with 26 bases spanning the gap. The germline CDR1 and CDR2 sequences are SGHTA and FQGNSA. CDR3 sequence reads: CASSLRGPWAGLPAETQYF. In DNA form, the CDR3 reads TGTGCCAGCAGCTTAAGGGGGCCGTGGGCGGGACTCCCCGCAGAGACCCAGTACTTC.

This clone was counted a single time. J is TRBJ2-7 and V is TRBV28, with 11 bases fitting TRBD2. Germline V CDR1 and CDR2: MDHEN, SYDVKM. This CDR3 is 18 amino acids long. After removal of 3 bases from V and 3 bases from J, the junction contained 13 bases not matched to a gene. The CDR3 spells CASSFLLAGVDRNYEQYF. The DNA of the CDR3 is TGTGCCAGCAGTTTCCTACTAGCGGGAGTAGACAGGAACTACGAGCAGTACTTC.

The rearrangement uses TRBV9 and TRBJ2-3; TRBD2 matches at 14 bases. V shed 3 bases, J shed 0 bases, and the junction held 3 bases outside the gene matches. In germline, CDR1 is SGDLS, CDR2 YYNGEE. CDR3 length: 17 residues. In DNA, the CDR3 is TGTGCCAGCAGCGCCGGGACTAGCGGGGGTAGCACAGATACGCAGTATTTT. This codes for CASSAGTSGGSTDTQYF.

This sequence joins TRBV9 and TRBJ2-5; D unclear. Germline V CDR1 and CDR2: SGDLS, YYNGEE. The CDR3 extends over 14 amino acids. Trimming took 0 bases from V and 3 from J, leaving 9 bases between them. The CDR3 loop is CASSVGVNEETQYF. The DNA for the CDR3 is TGTGCCAGCAGCGTAGGAGTCAATGAAGAGACCCAGTACTTC.

V usage is TRBV10-3 and J usage is TRBJ1-1; 8 bases line up with TRBD1. CDR1 is ENHRY, CDR2 SYGVKD, per germline. The junction had 8 bases not matched to a gene; V was cut back by 2 bases and J by 6 bases. There are 15 residues in the CDR3. The CDR3 DNA sequence: TGTGCCATCAGTGAGGGGCCAGGGGGCAATCCTGAAGCTTTCTTT. It specifies CAISEGPGGNPEAFF.